The 16 T cell receptor beta chains presented below share a single source sample, sequenced in a study of early T cells in non-severe SARS-CoV-2 infection. One entry per CDR3 protein results from TCRdb running MiXCR on the 5' RACE reads. The sample shows about 60,000 distinct CDR3 sequences, more than 8.5% of them seen only once. Sample: whole blood. The receptors stem from an adult who was a healthcare worker with PCR-confirmed SARS-CoV-2 infection or an uninfected control (not recorded which).

This clonotype was counted between two and nine times. The chain employs TRBV12-3 or TRBV12-4 and TRBJ2-7; possibly TRBD1 for D (6 bases). This CDR3 contains 13 residues. V shed 7 bases and J shed 8 bases, with 18 bases lying between them. CDR3 nucleotides: TGTGCCAGCAAAGGGGCCCAGGGACAACAGCAGTACTTC. Its protein is CASKGAQGQQQYF.

This clonotype was detected ten times or more. The CDR3 loop reads CASSHRGATYEQYF. CDR3 nucleotides: TGTGCCAGCAGCCACCGCGGGGCCACCTACGAGCAGTACTTC. The chain recombines TRBV3-1 with TRBJ2-7; perhaps TRBD2 as D (6 bases). The CDR3 contains 14 residues. V was cut by 3 bases and J by 2 bases, with 11 bases left in between. Per germline, CDR1 LGHDT and CDR2 YNNKEL (reference sequence).

This clonotype came up many times. V usage is TRBV7-2 and J usage is TRBJ2-3; 7 bases map to TRBD2. J was trimmed by 6 bases and V by 6 bases; bases with no gene match: 9. Germline values: CDR1 SGHTA, CDR2 FQGNSA. The CDR3 extends over 14 amino acids. CDR3 bases: TGTGCCAGCAGAGCGACTAGCATTCATGATACGCAGTATTTT. Its translation: CASRATSIHDTQYF.

This clonotype was observed at least ten times. V and J are TRBV7-9 and TRBJ2-2; 9 bases align to TRBD2. With V trimmed by 5 bases and J by 0 bases, 4 bases remained unmatched. The CDR3 has 16 amino acids. Germline V CDR1 and CDR2: SEHNR, FQNEAQ (reference sequence). The CDR3 DNA is TGTGCCAGCAGCCCGACTAGCGGAACGAACACCGGGGAGCTGTTTTTT. It specifies CASSPTSGTNTGELFF.

This clonotype was counted many times. The chain recombines TRBV6-5 with TRBJ2-2; perhaps D is TRBD1 or TRBD2 (6 bases each). This CDR3 spans 14 amino acids. V lost 5 bases and J 4 bases, leaving 11 bases between the germline ends. Per germline, CDR1 MNHEY and CDR2 SVGAGI. The CDR3 region has the DNA TGTGCCAGCAGTACAGGGCGGGGCACCGGGGAGCTGTTTTTT. Translating it yields CASSTGRGTGELFF.

This chain joins TRBV7-2 and TRBJ2-7, with D perhaps TRBD1 or TRBD2 (5 bases each). The germline V gene has CDR1 SGHTA and CDR2 FQGNSA. The CDR3 contains 13 residues. Deletions cut 5 bases from V and 6 bases from J, with 14 bases between. CDR3 sequence reads: CASSLGTPSEQYF. Here the CDR3 DNA reads TGTGCCAGCAGCCTAGGGACCCCCTCCGAGCAGTACTTC. The full variable domain, its missing parts supplied by reference TRBV7-2 and TRBJ2-7, is GAGVSQSPSNKVTEKGKDVELRCDPISGHTALYWYRQSLGQGLEFLIYFQGNSAPDKSGLPSDRFSAERTGGSVSTLTIQRTQQEDSAVYLCASSLGTPSEQYFGPGTRLTVT.

This clonotype was observed a few times. The rearrangement joins TRBV28 to TRBJ1-5, with D perhaps matching TRBD1 (6 bases). Germline V gene sequence: CDR1 MDHEN, CDR2 SYDVKM. V was cut by 10 bases and J by 6 bases, with 25 bases left in between. The CDR3 has 16 amino acids. CDR3 residues: CANRSPQGWNSQPQHF. The CDR3 region has the DNA TGTGCCAACAGAAGCCCGCAGGGGTGGAATAGTCAGCCCCAGCATTTT.

In its sample, this clonotype was seen a few times. This chain joins TRBV28 and TRBJ1-1; D unclear. The germline CDR1 and CDR2 sequences are MDHEN and SYDVKM. This CDR3 contains 11 residues. Trimming removed 0 bases from V and 10 bases from J, with 6 bases in between. The CDR3, as DNA: TGTGCCAGCAGTTTATGGTCAGGAGCTTTCTTT. It encodes CASSLWSGAFF. The variable domain in full, with the rest retrieved from reference TRBV28 and TRBJ1-1, is DVKVTQSSRYLVKRTGEKVFLECVQDMDHENMFWYRQDPGLGLRLIYFSYDVKMKEKGDIPEGYSVSREKKERFSLILESASTNQTSMYLCASSLWSGAFFGQGTRLTVV.

This clonotype appeared a few times. The rearrangement uses TRBV11-1 and TRBJ1-1, with D hard to call. Trimming took off 5 bases at V and 0 bases at J, with 13 bases between the two ends. CDR3 size: 15 residues. Per the germline V gene, CDR1 is SGHAT and CDR2 is FQDESV (reference sequence). CDR3 sequence reads: CASSPRAAMNTEAFF. In DNA form, the CDR3 reads TGTGCCAGCAGCCCGAGGGCAGCTATGAACACTGAAGCTTTCTTT.

This chain links TRBV20-1 with TRBJ2-4, with TRBD2 as a possible D gene (5 bases). CDR1 and CDR2 from the germline V gene are DFQATT and SNEGSKA (reference sequence). The CDR3 runs to 13 residues. The V end lost 4 bases, the J end lost 8 bases, and 15 bases lay between the germline ends. The CDR3 reads CSAIGLAGDIQYF. The DNA for the CDR3 is TGCAGTGCTATTGGCCTAGCCGGAGACATTCAGTACTTC.

This clonotype was counted a few times. V gene TRBV14 combines with J gene TRBJ1-1; no reliable D call. There are 15 residues in the CDR3. CDR1 is SGHDN, CDR2 FVKESK, per germline. Trimming pared 1 base from V and 2 bases from J, leaving 11 bases between. CDR3 DNA sequence: TGTGCCAGCAGCCAAGCGCCGGGCGGAAACACTGAAGCTTTCTTT. Protein sequence: CASSQAPGGNTEAFF.

The chain uses TRBV30 and TRBJ1-5, with D possibly matching TRBD1 (5 bases). The CDR3 runs 16 residues. Trimming stripped 0 bases from V and 2 bases from J, with 14 bases between. Germline lookup yields CDR1 GTSNPN and CDR2 SVGIG (reference sequence). As DNA, the CDR3 is TGTGCCTGGAGTGTATGGAGAGGGGCGCGCAATCAGCCCCAGCATTTT. It is translated as CAWSVWRGARNQPQHF.

The J gene is TRBJ2-5, the V gene TRBV9; no clear D. The CDR3 loop spans 17 amino acids. The germline V gene has CDR1 SGDLS and CDR2 YYNGEE. Trimming took off 3 bases at V and 5 bases at J, with 23 bases between the two ends. CDR3 in amino acids: CASSDPISRSFGETQYF. The CDR3 nucleotides are TGTGCCAGCAGCGACCCGATATCCCGGTCCTTCGGGGAGACCCAGTACTTC.

This clonotype was recorded at least ten times. This chain connects TRBV7-2 to TRBJ2-3; D is undetermined. The CDR3 length is 13 residues. Trimming left V 5 bases short and J 2 bases short, with 8 bases between. From germline, CDR1 is SGHTA and CDR2 FQGNSA. The CDR3 region has the DNA TGTGCCAGCAGCCGATCGAACACAGATACGCAGTATTTT. It translates to CASSRSNTDTQYF.

This clonotype has ten or more counts. The V call is TRBV12-3 or TRBV12-4, the J call TRBJ2-5; a possible D gene is TRBD1 (5 bases). This CDR3 is 14 amino acids long. Trimming pared 2 bases from V and 5 bases from J, leaving 12 bases between. As DNA, the CDR3 is TGTGCCAGCAGTTTAAATTCAGGGATGGAGACCCAGTACTTC. Translated, it gives CASSLNSGMETQYF.

At least ten counts were recorded for this clonotype. The V call is TRBV12-3 or TRBV12-4, the J call TRBJ2-1; 10 nucleotides match TRBD2. The J segment lost 10 bases and the V segment lost 2 bases, leaving 14 bases of the junction unmatched. The CDR3 spans 17 residues. CDR3 protein: CASSLWGAGGPGGEQFF. Written as DNA, the CDR3 is TGTGCCAGCAGTTTATGGGGAGCGGGAGGGCCGGGCGGAGAGCAGTTCTTC.